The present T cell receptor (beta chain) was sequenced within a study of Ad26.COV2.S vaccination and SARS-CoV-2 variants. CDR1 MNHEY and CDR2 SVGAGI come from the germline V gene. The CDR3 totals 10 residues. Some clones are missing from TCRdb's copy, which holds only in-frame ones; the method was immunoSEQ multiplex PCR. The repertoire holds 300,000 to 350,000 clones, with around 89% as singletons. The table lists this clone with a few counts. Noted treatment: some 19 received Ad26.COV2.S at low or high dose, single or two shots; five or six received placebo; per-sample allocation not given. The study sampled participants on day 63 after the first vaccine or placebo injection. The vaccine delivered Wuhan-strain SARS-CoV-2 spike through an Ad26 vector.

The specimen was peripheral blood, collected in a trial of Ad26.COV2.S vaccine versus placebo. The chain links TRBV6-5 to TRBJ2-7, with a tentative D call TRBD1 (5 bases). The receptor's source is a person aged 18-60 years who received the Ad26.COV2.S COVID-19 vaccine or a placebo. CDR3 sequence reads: CAAGHYEQYF. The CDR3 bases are TGTGCAGCAGGGCACTACGAGCAGTACTTC.